The 28 T cell receptor beta chains below were found in one sample sequenced in a study of molecular identifiers for immune sequencing clone quantification. Via MiXCR, TCRdb re-called the PCR reads, giving one row per CDR3 protein. This table holds hundreds of thousands of distinct CDR3 sequences, roughly a quarter found once. The sample consisted of naive CD8+ T cells from blood, with Jurkat cell RNA spiked in. Specified subset: FACS-sorted CD8+CD4-CCR7+CD45RA+ naive T cells. These TCRs come from a human donor in good health. Some libraries in this study had Jurkat cell RNA spiked in.

This clonotype was detected many times. The V gene is TRBV20-1, the J gene TRBJ2-2; 9 positions agree with TRBD2. This CDR3 has 15 residues. The germline V gene encodes CDR1 DFQATT and CDR2 SNEGSKA (reference sequence). V lost 0 bases, J lost 5 bases, and 4 bases stayed unmatched. Here the CDR3 DNA reads TGCAGTGCTAGAGATAGCGGGAGTGGAACCGGGGAGCTGTTTTTT. It is translated as CSARDSGSGTGELFF.

This clonotype has a count of ten or more. This sequence joins TRBV7-6 and TRBJ2-7; D unresolved. Trimming took off 5 bases at V and 6 bases at J, with 11 bases between the two ends. CDR1 and CDR2 from the germline V gene are SGHVS and FNYEAQ. The CDR3 has 12 residues. The CDR3 nucleotides read TGTGCCAGCAGCCCGGTCACGCTCGAGCAGTACTTC. It yields the protein CASSPVTLEQYF.

The chain links TRBV7-9 to TRBJ2-7, with D possibly being TRBD2 (6 bases). Germline values: CDR1 SEHNR, CDR2 FQNEAQ (reference sequence). The CDR3 covers 15 residues. V dropped 11 bases and J dropped 3 bases, with 23 bases sitting between them. This CDR3 reads CACNNGGDGSYEQYF. DNA of the CDR3: TGTGCCTGCAACAACGGCGGGGACGGGAGCTACGAGCAGTACTTC. The variable domain in full, completed from reference TRBV7-9 and TRBJ2-7, reads DTGVSQNPRHKITKRGQNVTFRCDPISEHNRLYWYRQTLGQGPEFLTYFQNEAQLEKSRLLSDRFSAERPKGSFSTLEIQRTEQGDSAMYLCACNNGGDGSYEQYFGPGTRLTVT.

As for this clonotype: A clone one base away is much larger, so this may be a read error. This chain's CDR3 is CASSQDRGAADTQYF. Written as DNA, the CDR3 is TGCGCCAGCAGCCAAGACCGGGGGGCGGCAGATACGCAGTATTTT. This chain joins TRBV4-1 and TRBJ2-3, with D tentatively TRBD2 (7 bases). In germline, CDR1 is MGHRA, CDR2 YSYEKL. This CDR3 is 15 amino acids long. V dropped 0 bases and J dropped 4 bases, with 11 bases sitting between them.

This clonotype was seen a handful of times. A much bigger clone sits one base away, suggesting this may be a read error. The V and J genes are TRBV4-1 and TRBJ1-1, with 9 bases matching TRBD1. The CDR3 contains 14 residues. Germline CDR1 and CDR2: MGHRA and YSYEKL. CDR3 nucleotides: TGCGCCAGCAGCCAGGGACAGGGTAGCACTGAAGCTCTCTTT. It specifies CASSQGQGSTEALF.

This clonotype occurred a few times. This chain joins TRBV4-3 and TRBJ2-3; D might be TRBD2 (5 bases). V lost 0 bases to trimming and J lost 4 bases, with 14 bases between them. CDR3 length equals 16 residues. CDR1 and CDR2 (germline): LGHNA, YSLEER. This CDR3 is CASSQDLSGWADTQYF. Here the CDR3 DNA reads TGCGCCAGCAGCCAAGATCTGAGCGGCTGGGCAGATACGCAGTATTTT.

This clonotype was observed a handful of times. This CDR3 is CASSAHRYAGAEYEQYF. CDR3 in DNA: TGCGCCAGCAGCGCCCATCGATACGCGGGGGCCGAATACGAGCAGTACTTC. The rearrangement joins TRBV5-1 to TRBJ2-7; D is possibly TRBD2 (7 bases). CDR1 is SGHRS and CDR2 is YFSETQ in the germline V gene. V lost 4 bases, J lost 4 bases, and 24 bases lay in between. This CDR3 region has 17 residues.

J is TRBJ1-3 and V is TRBV9, with D perhaps matching TRBD1 (5 bases). CDR1 and CDR2 from the germline V gene are SGDLS and YYNGEE. V lost 3 bases and J lost 0, with 7 bases in between. The CDR3 runs 14 residues. The CDR3 DNA follows: TGTGCCAGCAGCGCAGGGAGCTCTGGAAACACCATATATTTT. Translation: CASSAGSSGNTIYF. Together with reference TRBV9 and TRBJ1-3, the CDR3 gives the full variable domain: DSGVTQTPKHLITATGQRVTLRCSPRSGDLSVYWYQQSLDQGLQFLIQYYNGEERAKGNILERFSAQQFPDLHSELNLSSLELGDSALYFCASSAGSSGNTIYFGEGSWLTVV.

This clonotype has a handful of counts. The chain recombines TRBV6-2 or TRBV6-3 with TRBJ2-1; 8 nucleotides align to TRBD1. Germline V lookup: CDR1 MNHEY, CDR2 SVGEGT. V lost 0 bases and J lost 8; bases outside the gene matches: 3. This CDR3 has 14 amino acids. The CDR3 sequence: CASSYSPGGDEQFF. In DNA form, the CDR3 reads TGTGCCAGCAGTTACTCGCCAGGGGGCGATGAGCAGTTCTTC.

On this clonotype itself: At one of its ends the junction is not consistent with the germline gene, which may arise from a read error. The rearrangement links TRBV5-1 to TRBJ1-1; possible D gene TRBD1, 5 bases. Germline CDR1 and CDR2: SGHRS and YFSETQ. This CDR3 region has 16 residues. The DNA of the CDR3 is TGCGCCAGCAGCTCTACCCCGACAGCTTTGAACACTGAAGCTTCCTTT. Translating gives CASSSTPTALNTEASF.

This clonotype was detected only a few times. Its ends do not fully match the called genes, so a read error is possible. The rearrangement uses TRBV6-2 or TRBV6-3 and TRBJ1-1; D is unresolved. The CDR3 length is 12 residues. Germline V lookup: CDR1 MNHEY, CDR2 SVGEGT. CDR3 amino acids: CVSSYIQTEAFF. The CDR3 coding sequence is TGTGTCAGCAGTTACATCCAGACTGAAGCTTTCTTT.

The gene calls are TRBV12-3 or TRBV12-4 and TRBJ2-1; TRBD2 matches 7 bases. The CDR3 is made up of 15 amino acids. Trimming took 7 bases from V and 4 from J; bases not matched to a gene: 10. The CDR3 coding sequence is TGTGCCAGCAATTCTGGCGGGAGTGGATACAATGAGCAGTTCTTC. It yields the protein CASNSGGSGYNEQFF.

This clonotype was recorded at least ten times. The chain links TRBV4-1 to TRBJ1-5; no clear D gene. The V end was cut by 2 bases, the J end by 4 bases, with 15 bases between. The CDR3 has 16 amino acids. Germline V gene sequence: CDR1 MGHRA, CDR2 YSYEKL. The chain's CDR3 is CASSQMIGQLNQPQHF. CDR3 coding DNA: TGCGCCAGCAGCCAAATGATAGGGCAGTTAAATCAGCCCCAGCATTTT.

The table lists this clonotype with a count of one. A much larger clone lies a single base off, so this may be a read error. The chain couples TRBV12-3 or TRBV12-4 to TRBJ2-2, with D perhaps matching TRBD1 (6 bases). The V gene lost 7 bases and the J gene lost 3 bases, with 15 bases spanning the gap. This CDR3 comprises 15 residues. CDR3 region: CASNFLGADTGELFF. Written as DNA, the CDR3 is TGTGCCAGCAATTTTTTGGGGGCGGACACCGGGGAGCTGTTTTTT.

The gene calls are TRBV2 and TRBJ2-7, with TRBD2 matching 7 bases. V was clipped by 4 bases and J by 2 bases; unmatched bases: 5. The CDR3 runs 14 residues. Germline V gives CDR1 SNHLY, CDR2 FYNNEI. The CDR3 region has the DNA TGTGCCAGCAGTGTCTTTAGCGGGCCCTACGAGCAGTACTTC. Translated: CASSVFSGPYEQYF.

This clonotype was observed a handful of times. One end of the junction is discordant with germline, which a read error may explain. The V gene is TRBV16, the J gene TRBJ1-1, with a possible D match to TRBD1 (5 bases). Germline V lookup: CDR1 KGHSY, CDR2 FQNENV. This CDR3 region has 15 residues. CDR3 loop: CASSQSGQGNTETFF. The CDR3 DNA reads as TGTGCCAGCAGCCAATCTGGGCAGGGAAACACTGAAACTTTCTTT.

This clonotype showed up many times. J is TRBJ2-7 and V is TRBV4-3; 9 nucleotides line up with TRBD2. V lost 1 base and J lost 7; bases outside the gene matches: 8. The germline CDR1 and CDR2 sequences are LGHNA and YSLEER. The CDR3 spans 15 residues. DNA of the CDR3: TGCGCCAGCAGCCAAGCGGTAGCGGGGGCAGGGGAGCAGTACTTC. It codes for CASSQAVAGAGEQYF.

This clonotype was detected only a few times. This chain uses TRBV6-6 with TRBJ2-3; a possible D gene is TRBD2 (6 bases). Trimming pared 0 bases from V and 0 bases from J, leaving 16 bases between. In germline, CDR1 is MNHNY, CDR2 SVGAGI (reference sequence). The CDR3 runs 18 residues. CDR3 loop: CASSYSLDSGASTDTQYF. CDR3 DNA sequence: TGTGCCAGCAGTTACTCACTGGATAGCGGCGCTAGCACAGATACGCAGTATTTT.

Regarding this clonotype: No conserved phenylalanine or tryptophan ends this CDR3, so it is likely a read error. The J gene is TRBJ2-7, the V gene TRBV3-1; D gene unclear. Looked up from germline, CDR1 is LGHDT and CDR2 is YNNKEL (reference sequence). Between the trimmed V and J ends, which lost 0 bases and 2 bases, there was a span of 8 bases. This CDR3 is built from 14 residues. CDR3 amino acids: CASSQDRLTYEQYL. The DNA of the CDR3 is TGTGCCAGCAGCCAAGACAGGCTGACCTACGAGCAGTACCTC.

Points on this clonotype: A much larger clone lies one base from this, so it may be a read error. The missing conserved phenylalanine or tryptophan at the end of this CDR3 makes a read error likely. The J gene is TRBJ2-3, the V gene TRBV5-4, with TRBD2 matching over 9 bases. Per the germline V gene, CDR1 is SGHNT and CDR2 is YYREEE (reference sequence). J gave up 2 bases and V 2 bases, and 3 bases lay outside the gene matches. There are 15 residues in the CDR3. CDR3 protein: CASSFLAGNTDTQYY. As DNA, the CDR3 is TGTGCCAGCAGCTTTCTAGCGGGGAACACAGATACGCAGTATTAT.

To note about this clonotype: The CDR3 does not close with the conserved phenylalanine or tryptophan, likely indicating a read error. The rearrangement joins TRBV6-5 to TRBJ2-7, with 8 nucleotides matching TRBD2. V was clipped by 8 bases and J by 2 bases; unmatched bases: 8. This CDR3 is 14 amino acids long. Germline CDR1 and CDR2: MNHEY and SVGAGI. Here the CDR3 reads CASGTRGGAYEQYL. CDR3 DNA: TGTGCCAGCGGGACTAGAGGCGGGGCCTACGAGCAGTACCTC.

In this sample, this clonotype turned up many times. The chain has TRBV7-8 and TRBJ2-7, with TRBD1 matching over 7 bases. V lost 1 base and J lost 1; bases outside the gene matches: 10. Germline CDR1 reads SGHVS; CDR2 reads FQNEAQ. This CDR3 is 17 amino acids long. The CDR3: CASSLETTGVGSYEQYF. The CDR3 DNA reads TGTGCCAGCAGCTTAGAGACCACAGGGGTAGGTTCCTACGAGCAGTACTTC.

The V gene is TRBV6-2 or TRBV6-3, the J gene TRBJ1-1; D remains ambiguous. Germline V gene sequence: CDR1 MNHEY, CDR2 SVGEGT. The CDR3 runs to 14 residues. The V and J ends lost 5 bases and 4 bases respectively, with 14 bases between them. The CDR3 loop reads CASSPLPGSTEAFF. The CDR3 DNA is TGTGCCAGCAGTCCCCTTCCGGGGAGCACTGAAGCTTTCTTT.

This clonotype was seen many times. The chain is built from TRBV14 and TRBJ2-7; 8 bases match TRBD1. CDR1 and CDR2 from the germline V gene are SGHDN and FVKESK. Trimming cost V 3 bases and J 2 bases; bases outside gene matches: 3. The CDR3 is 14 residues long. For the CDR3, the DNA is TGTGCCAGCAGCCAGACAGGGGTAACCTACGAGCAGTACTTC. It yields the protein CASSQTGVTYEQYF.

This clonotype was detected a few times. In nucleotides, the CDR3 is TGTGCCAGCAGCCAAGACAGTGAGACGGCCATATATTTT. It translates to CASSQDSETAIYF. The gene calls are TRBV3-1 and TRBJ1-3; D unclear. Trimming took 0 bases from V and 11 from J, leaving 11 bases between them. In germline, CDR1 is LGHDT, CDR2 YNNKEL (reference sequence). The CDR3 consists of 13 residues.

The chain recombines TRBV4-3 with TRBJ2-7; 11 bases match TRBD2. CDR3 length equals 17 residues. CDR1 and CDR2 (germline): LGHNA, YSLEER. The V segment lost 4 bases and the J segment 3 bases; nucleotides outside the gene matches: 11. The CDR3 coding sequence is TGCGCCAGCAGCCGAGCGCTAGCGGGAGGCCCTCTCTACGAGCAGTACTTC. Translated: CASSRALAGGPLYEQYF.

This clonotype was seen repeatedly, ten times or more. This chain joins TRBV5-1 and TRBJ2-3; D is uncertain. The CDR3 consists of 16 residues. Between the trimmed V and J ends, which lost 3 bases and 0 bases, there was a span of 14 bases. Looked up from germline, CDR1 is SGHRS and CDR2 is YFSETQ. The CDR3 DNA reads TGCGCCAGCAGCTGGGCAGGTGGGATTAGCACAGATACGCAGTATTTT. Protein: CASSWAGGISTDTQYF.

Many counts were recorded for this clonotype. The V gene is TRBV28, the J gene TRBJ2-3; 10 bases are shared with TRBD2. Germline CDR1 and CDR2: MDHEN and SYDVKM. The trim removed 7 bases at V and 2 bases at J, leaving 18 bases unmatched. This CDR3 is built from 19 residues. This chain's CDR3 is CASTPAAETSGFLTDTQYF. CDR3 nucleotide sequence: TGTGCCAGCACCCCAGCGGCCGAGACTAGCGGGTTCCTCACAGATACGCAGTATTTT.